The entry below describes one T cell receptor (beta chain). This sample was included in a study of T cell responses to AZD1222 COVID-19 vaccine. Germline CDR1 is SNHLY and CDR2 is FYNNEI. The CDR3 is 14 residues long. Trimming at V came to 8 bases and at J to 6 bases, leaving 10 bases not matched to a gene. TCRdb's copy holds only in-frame clones and misses some; the assay was immunoSEQ multiplex PCR. The top ten clones hold about 4.2% of a sample with 100,000 to 150,000 clones, 80% to 95% of them seen once. The rearrangement joins TRBV2 to TRBJ1-5; 7 bases agree with TRBD1. Material: peripheral blood, obtained on day 0 of MenACWY control vaccination. The TCR was taken from an adult in good health. In DNA, the CDR3 is TGTGCCAGCCGGCCGCAGGGGGTTTTTCAGCCCCAGCATTTT. This codes for CASRPQGVFQPQHF.